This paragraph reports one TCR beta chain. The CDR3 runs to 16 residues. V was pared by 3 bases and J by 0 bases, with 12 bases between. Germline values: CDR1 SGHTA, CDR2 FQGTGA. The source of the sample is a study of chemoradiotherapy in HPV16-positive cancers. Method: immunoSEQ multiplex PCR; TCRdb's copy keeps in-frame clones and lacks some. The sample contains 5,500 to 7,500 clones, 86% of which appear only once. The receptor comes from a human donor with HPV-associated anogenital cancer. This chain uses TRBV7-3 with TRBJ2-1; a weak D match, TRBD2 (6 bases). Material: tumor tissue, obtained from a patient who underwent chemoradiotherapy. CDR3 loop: CASSLGDSSSYNEQFF. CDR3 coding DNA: TGTGCCAGCAGCTTGGGGGACTCGAGCTCCTACAATGAGCAGTTCTTC.